This entry is about one TCR beta chain. The data are from a study of radiotherapy plus CTLA-4 blockade in lung cancer. Sequenced by immunoSEQ multiplex PCR; TCRdb stores in-frame clones only, minus some. The sample includes over 80,000 clones, around 84% seen only once; the top ten take roughly 17%. The origin of this receptor is a human donor with non-small cell lung cancer that progressed on radiotherapy plus ipilimumab. The material sequenced was peripheral blood, taken from a patient treated with radiotherapy plus ipilimumab.

CDR3 bases: TGTGCCAGCAGCCCTTATCCCCCGGCCGAGCAGTACTTC. Translated: CASSPYPPAEQYF. This chain links TRBV7-2 with TRBJ2-7; D unclear. V lost 5 bases and J 6 bases, leaving 14 bases between the germline ends. The CDR3 sequence is 13 residues long. Per the germline V gene, CDR1 is SGHTA and CDR2 is FQGNSA.